The 27 T cell receptor beta chains below all came from one sample that was sequenced in a study of identical twins. One entry per CDR3 protein, called by TCRdb with MiXCR from the 5' RACE reads. The sample has 200,000 to 250,000 distinct CDR3 sequences; under 10% are singletons. Separately, the same data were catalogued under a study of yellow fever vaccine responses in identical twins.

Sequenced material: memory (CD45RO+) T cells sorted from blood. All receptors come from a woman between 18 and 30 years old in good health.

This clonotype came up many times. CDR3 DNA sequence: TGCGCCAGCAGCCAAAGTATTGGTACTGGGGCCAACGTCCTGACTTTC. As protein: CASSQSIGTGANVLTF. The chain combines TRBV4-3 with TRBJ2-6; unclear D gene. This CDR3 region has 16 residues. Trimming shortened V by 2 bases and J by 2 bases, and 10 bases separated the two germline ends. CDR1 is LGHNA, CDR2 YSLEER, per germline.

The V gene is TRBV10-3, the J gene TRBJ2-1; no reliable D call. In germline, CDR1 is ENHRY, CDR2 SYGVKD. This CDR3 has 14 amino acids. V shed 7 bases and J shed 0 bases, with 10 bases lying between them. This CDR3 is CAIMSESSYNEQFF. As DNA, the CDR3 is TGTGCCATCATGTCAGAGAGCTCCTACAATGAGCAGTTCTTC.

V gene TRBV2 combines with J gene TRBJ2-2; tentatively, D is TRBD2 (7 bases). The CDR3 length is 15 residues. Per germline, CDR1 SNHLY and CDR2 FYNNEI. The V and J ends lost 4 bases and 4 bases respectively, with 13 bases between them. In DNA, the CDR3 is TGTGCCAGCAGTGGCGGTCGGGGGGCCACCGGGGAGCTGTTTTTT. It is translated as CASSGGRGATGELFF. The variable domain in full, with the rest retrieved from reference TRBV2 and TRBJ2-2, is EPEVTQTPSHQVTQMGQEVILRCVPISNHLYFYWYRQILGQKVEFLVSFYNNEISEKSEIFDDQFSVERPDGSNFTLKIRSTKLEDSAMYFCASSGGRGATGELFFGEGSRLTVL.

This clonotype occurred a few times. The V gene is TRBV20-1, the J gene TRBJ2-3, with TRBD1 matching over 7 bases. V lost 3 bases to trimming and J lost 6 bases; unmatched junction nucleotides: 12. Germline CDR1 reads DFQATT; CDR2 reads SNEGSKA (reference sequence). This CDR3 contains 15 residues. Here the CDR3 DNA reads TGCAGTGCTAGGTACTATGGGACAGCCGTGGATACGCAGTATTTT. Amino acids: CSARYYGTAVDTQYF.

This clonotype has ten or more counts. The chain uses TRBV10-2 and TRBJ2-2; TRBD2 agrees at 10 bases. Germline V lookup: CDR1 WSHSY, CDR2 SAAADI. The length of the CDR3 is 15 residues. J gave up 1 base and V 7 bases, and 3 bases lay outside the gene matches. CDR3 in DNA: TGCGCCAGCAACTTAGCGGGGGGGAACACCGGGGAGCTGTTTTTT. Protein product: CASNLAGGNTGELFF.

The chain carries TRBV11-2 and TRBJ1-5; D ambiguous. V shed 1 base and J shed 5 bases, with 6 bases lying between them. This CDR3 spans 13 amino acids. Germline CDR1 SGHAT, CDR2 FQNNGV. CDR3 region: CASSLAPYQPQHF. For the CDR3, the DNA is TGTGCCAGCAGCTTAGCCCCCTATCAGCCCCAGCATTTT.

This clonotype came up many times. The chain couples TRBV10-3 to TRBJ1-1; 7 nucleotides match TRBD1. The CDR3 is made up of 13 amino acids. J gave up 0 bases and V 8 bases, and 3 bases lay outside the gene matches. Germline V gives CDR1 ENHRY, CDR2 SYGVKD. CDR3 coding DNA: TGTGCCATCCGGGACAGTATGAACACTGAAGCTTTCTTT. This encodes CAIRDSMNTEAFF.

Many counts were recorded for this clonotype. V usage is TRBV7-2 and J usage is TRBJ2-2; D gene unclear. Germline values: CDR1 SGHTA, CDR2 FQGNSA. V was cut by 2 bases and J by 0 bases, with 7 bases left in between. The CDR3 extends over 15 amino acids. CDR3 DNA sequence: TGTGCCAGCAGCTTAAAGCTTGCGAACACCGGGGAGCTGTTTTTT. Translating it yields CASSLKLANTGELFF. Full variable domain (rest looked up from reference TRBV7-2 and TRBJ2-2): GAGVSQSPSNKVTEKGKDVELRCDPISGHTALYWYRQSLGQGLEFLIYFQGNSAPDKSGLPSDRFSAERTGGSVSTLTIQRTQQEDSAVYLCASSLKLANTGELFFGEGSRLTVL.

On this clonotype: Just one base apart from a much larger clone, this may be a read error. This chain's CDR3 is CASSLMGLAMNEQFF. CDR3 DNA sequence: TGTGCCAGCAGCTTAATGGGACTAGCCATGAATGAGCAGTTCTTC. This chain links TRBV13 with TRBJ2-1; 9 bases agree with TRBD2. V was pared by 2 bases and J by 7 bases, with 6 bases of the junction left unmatched. The CDR3 covers 15 residues. In germline, CDR1 is PRHDT, CDR2 FYEKMQ (reference sequence).

In its sample, this clonotype was seen many times. The rearrangement links TRBV12-3 or TRBV12-4 to TRBJ2-1, with 8 bases fitting TRBD2. The ends lost 2 bases at V and 5 bases at J; junction bases unmatched: 20. The CDR3 runs to 20 residues. CDR3 region: CASSLHLGGAVAGRHNEQFF. CDR3 sequence (DNA): TGTGCCAGCAGTTTACACTTAGGAGGGGCGGTAGCGGGGAGACACAATGAGCAGTTCTTC.

This clonotype was seen many times. DNA of the CDR3: TGCGCCAGCAGCATACAGCGGGGGCGCACAGATACGCAGTATTTT. It is translated as CASSIQRGRTDTQYF. The chain has TRBV5-1 and TRBJ2-3; 8 bases line up with TRBD2. CDR1 and CDR2 from the germline V gene are SGHRS and YFSETQ. CDR3 length: 15 residues. V trimming: 4 bases; J trimming: 1 base; junction bases outside the gene matches: 5.

This clonotype was counted at least ten times. The chain has TRBV6-2 or TRBV6-3 and TRBJ2-2; D unresolved. Germline V gene sequence: CDR1 MNHEY, CDR2 SVGEGT. The CDR3 covers 15 residues. Deletions cut 0 bases from V and 7 bases from J, with 12 bases between. DNA of the CDR3: TGTGCCAGCAGTTACTCGAAACTATCGGGCGGGGAGCTGTTTTTT. This codes for CASSYSKLSGGELFF.

The sample holds many counts of this clonotype. The J gene is TRBJ2-1, the V gene TRBV20-1, with TRBD2 matching over 14 bases. The CDR3 covers 20 residues. Germline CDR1 is DFQATT and CDR2 is SNEGSKA (reference sequence). J was trimmed by 4 bases and V by 0 bases; bases with no gene match: 14. The CDR3 region has the DNA TGCAGTGCTAGAGATCTCTCGGGGACTAGCGGGGGCGGGGGGTACAATGAGCAGTTCTTC. The encoded protein is CSARDLSGTSGGGGYNEQFF.

This clonotype was detected a few times. The chain couples TRBV2 to TRBJ2-2; 9 bases fit TRBD1. Germline CDR1 is SNHLY and CDR2 is FYNNEI. CDR3 size: 15 residues. V lost 4 bases to trimming and J lost 8 bases; unmatched junction nucleotides: 8. This CDR3 reads CASSGDTGGSGELFF. In DNA form, the CDR3 reads TGTGCCAGCAGTGGGGATACAGGGGGCTCGGGGGAGCTGTTTTTT.

This chain uses TRBV11-2 with TRBJ2-2; D may correspond to TRBD1 or TRBD2 (5 bases each). Germline V lookup: CDR1 SGHAT, CDR2 FQNNGV. V was pared by 1 base and J by 5 bases, with 8 bases between. CDR3 length: 14 amino acids. DNA of the CDR3: TGTGCCAGCAGCTTAGGAGGGGTAACCGGGGAGCTGTTTTTT. It encodes CASSLGGVTGELFF.

This clonotype was seen at least ten times. The chain uses TRBV6-5 and TRBJ2-7; 7 nucleotides line up with TRBD2. The CDR3 spans 14 residues. Germline V CDR1 and CDR2: MNHEY, SVGAGI. J gave up 6 bases and V 0 bases, and 5 bases lay outside the gene matches. The chain's CDR3 is CASSYSKGRAEQYF. DNA of the CDR3: TGTGCCAGCAGTTACTCTAAGGGGAGGGCCGAGCAGTACTTC.

The genes are TRBV28 and TRBJ1-2, with D possibly matching TRBD1 (5 bases). The germline V gene encodes CDR1 MDHEN and CDR2 SYDVKM. V was trimmed by 4 bases and J by 2 bases, leaving 11 bases between them. The CDR3 runs to 14 residues. This CDR3 is CASSSEGRNYGYTF. In DNA form, the CDR3 reads TGTGCCAGCAGTTCAGAGGGACGGAACTATGGCTACACCTTC.

The rearrangement joins TRBV20-1 to TRBJ2-2, with a possible D match to TRBD1 (6 bases). There are 16 residues in the CDR3. V gave up 4 bases and J gave up 0 bases, with 15 bases separating them. Germline CDR1 is DFQATT and CDR2 is SNEGSKA (reference sequence). The CDR3 DNA sequence: TGCAGTGCTAAAAACCCGGACAGACCGAACACCGGGGAGCTGTTTTTT. Its translation: CSAKNPDRPNTGELFF.

This clonotype has a count of ten or more. The V gene is TRBV20-1, the J gene TRBJ2-5; TRBD2 matches 10 bases. V shed 6 bases and J 3 bases; nucleotides not matched to a gene: 13. The CDR3 runs 16 residues. Germline V lookup: CDR1 DFQATT, CDR2 SNEGSKA (reference sequence). CDR3: CSATTPPGLAEETQYF. Written as DNA, the CDR3 is TGCAGTGCAACGACACCACCTGGACTAGCGGAAGAGACCCAGTACTTC.

This clonotype has only a few counts. The V and J genes are TRBV6-1 and TRBJ1-5; 7 bases map to TRBD1. CDR3 length: 17 residues. CDR1 is MNHNS and CDR2 is SASEGT in the germline V gene. J gave up 0 bases and V 4 bases, and 9 bases lay outside the gene matches. The CDR3 bases are TGTGCCAGCAGTGGCCGGGGGACAGAGAATAGCAATCAGCCCCAGCATTTT. It translates to CASSGRGTENSNQPQHF.

This clonotype was detected a few times. The chain combines TRBV7-8 with TRBJ2-1; D remains ambiguous. This CDR3 is built from 11 residues. CDR1 is SGHVS and CDR2 is FQNEAQ in the germline V gene. Trimming stripped 7 bases from V and 7 bases from J, with 8 bases between. The CDR3 is CASTQRNEQFF. DNA for the CDR3: TGTGCCAGCACCCAGAGAAATGAGCAGTTCTTC.

This clonotype was detected a few times. This chain uses TRBV11-2 with TRBJ2-1; D ambiguous. CDR3 size: 15 residues. In germline, CDR1 is SGHAT, CDR2 FQNNGV. Trimming pared 5 bases from V and 2 bases from J, leaving 13 bases between. The CDR3 DNA reads TGTGCCAGCAGCCCAGCCCACGAAACCTACAATGAGCAGTTCTTC. Its translation is CASSPAHETYNEQFF. The whole variable domain, remainder taken from reference TRBV11-2 and TRBJ2-1, is EAGVAQSPRYKIIEKRQSVAFWCNPISGHATLYWYQQILGQGPKLLIQFQNNGVVDDSQLPKDRFSAERLKGVDSTLKIQPAKLEDSAVYLCASSPAHETYNEQFFGPGTRLTVL.

The sample holds many counts of this clonotype. The rearrangement uses TRBV20-1 and TRBJ2-3; D gene ambiguous. The CDR3 covers 11 residues. The ends were cut back, 2 bases at V and 0 bases at J, with 0 bases in the middle. Germline CDR1 DFQATT, CDR2 SNEGSKA (reference sequence). The CDR3 coding sequence is TGCAGTGCTAGAAGCACAGATACGCAGTATTTT. Translated: CSARSTDTQYF.

In DNA, the CDR3 is TGCGCCAGCAGCCATTCCGGGACAAAGACCTACGAGCAGTACTTC. It specifies CASSHSGTKTYEQYF. The chain employs TRBV4-1 and TRBJ2-7; a weak D match, TRBD1 (6 bases). V dropped 3 bases and J dropped 2 bases, with 14 bases sitting between them. CDR3 length: 15 amino acids. CDR1 is MGHRA and CDR2 is YSYEKL in the germline V gene.

The V call is TRBV20-1, the J call TRBJ2-2, with D tentatively TRBD1 (6 bases). CDR3 length equals 13 residues. Germline CDR1 DFQATT, CDR2 SNEGSKA (reference sequence). Trimming left V 2 bases short and J 5 bases short, with 9 bases between. CDR3 in DNA: TGCAGTGCTAGAAAAGGGGGAACCGGGGAGCTGTTTTTT. The encoded protein is CSARKGGTGELFF.

This chain links TRBV5-1 with TRBJ2-7; TRBD2 agrees at 12 bases. Germline trimming cut 4 bases from V and 0 bases from J; bases unmatched to any gene: 8. Germline lookup yields CDR1 SGHRS and CDR2 YFSETQ. The CDR3 has 17 amino acids. CDR3 sequence: CASSGGLAGRSSYEQYF. The CDR3 DNA follows: TGCGCCAGCAGCGGAGGACTAGCGGGGAGGAGCTCCTACGAGCAGTACTTC.

This clonotype was seen ten or more times. The CDR3, as DNA: TGTGCCAGCAGAGATTCAGGGGGACAAGGACAGCCCCAGCATTTT. Protein: CASRDSGGQGQPQHF. The chain has TRBV6-2 or TRBV6-3 and TRBJ1-5; 7 positions match TRBD1. Germline lookup yields CDR1 MNHEY and CDR2 SVGEGT. V lost 6 bases to trimming and J lost 7 bases; unmatched junction nucleotides: 12. The CDR3 is 15 residues long.